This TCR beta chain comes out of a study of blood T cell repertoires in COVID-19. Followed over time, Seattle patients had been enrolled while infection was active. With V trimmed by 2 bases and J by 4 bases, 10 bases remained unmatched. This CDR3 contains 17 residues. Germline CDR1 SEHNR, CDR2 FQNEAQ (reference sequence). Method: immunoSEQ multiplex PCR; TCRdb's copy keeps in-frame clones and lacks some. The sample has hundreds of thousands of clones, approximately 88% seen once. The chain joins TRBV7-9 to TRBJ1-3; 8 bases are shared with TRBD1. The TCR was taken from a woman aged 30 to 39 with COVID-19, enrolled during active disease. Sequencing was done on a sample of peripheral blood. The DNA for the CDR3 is TGTGCCAGCAGCTTACAATCCGCGGGGGACAGGGGAAACACCATATATTTT. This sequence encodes CASSLQSAGDRGNTIYF.